This T cell receptor beta chain was captured by sequencing in a study of blood T cell repertoires in COVID-19. Study summary: Spain, Italy and the United States supplied samples that represented acute and convalescent COVID-19. PBMCs, B-cell-depleted T cells, or T cells were the source of the cDNA or gDNA that made up the material.

Methods used by the authors: For nucleated cells, counts were estimated from reference gene primer amplification. Assay: immunoSEQ multiplex PCR; the TCRdb copy retains only in-frame clones and omits some. The V and J calls and clone size are taken from that table; D and trimming were inferred from the DNA. This sample carries roughly 150,000 clones, around 90% of them seen once, and the ten largest clones take around 5%. This clone has just one count. While infection was still active, Seattle patients were enrolled and then followed longitudinally. Sequencing was performed on peripheral blood. This receptor was identified in a man aged 18 to 30 with COVID-19, enrolled during active disease.

In DNA form, the CDR3 reads TGTGCCACCAGCACCCTGACAGGGGGCCAAGAGACCCAGTACTTC. This encodes CATSTLTGGQETQYF. The chain recombines TRBV15 with TRBJ2-5; 9 bases fit TRBD1. CDR1 LNHNV and CDR2 YYDKDF come from the germline V gene (reference sequence). The J segment lost 1 base and the V segment lost 4 bases, leaving 4 bases of the junction unmatched. CDR3 length: 15 residues. Full variable domain (outside the CDR3, taken from reference TRBV15 and TRBJ2-5): DAMVIQNPRYQVTQFGKPVTLSCSQTLNHNVMYWYQQKSSQAPKLLFHYYDKDFNNEADTPDNFQSRRPNTSFCFLDIRSPGLGDTAMYLCATSTLTGGQETQYFGPGTRLLVL.